This T cell receptor beta chain appears in the sequencing data of a study of blood T cell repertoires in COVID-19. Study-level information: The samples span acute and convalescent COVID-19 from the United States, Italy and Spain.

J was trimmed by 4 bases and V by 4 bases; bases with no gene match: 13. The germline V gene has CDR1 SGHNT and CDR2 YYREEE (reference sequence). The CDR3 runs to 16 residues. In the original processing: Using reference gene primer amplification, nucleated cell counts were estimated. The method was immunoSEQ multiplex PCR; TCRdb's version includes in-frame clones alone and lacks a portion of them. For V, J and clone size, that table is used; D and trimming come from the DNA. The repertoire includes roughly 100,000 clones, roughly nine tenths of them detected once, and about 6.3% sits in the top ten. V is TRBV5-4 and J is TRBJ2-7, with 8 bases aligning to TRBD2. This TCR derives from a human donor in a cohort sampled during active COVID-19. The source material was peripheral blood. The CDR3 DNA is TGTGCCAGCAGCCCCCCAGGGGCTAGCGGGCCATACGAGCAGTACTTC. It codes for CASSPPGASGPYEQYF.